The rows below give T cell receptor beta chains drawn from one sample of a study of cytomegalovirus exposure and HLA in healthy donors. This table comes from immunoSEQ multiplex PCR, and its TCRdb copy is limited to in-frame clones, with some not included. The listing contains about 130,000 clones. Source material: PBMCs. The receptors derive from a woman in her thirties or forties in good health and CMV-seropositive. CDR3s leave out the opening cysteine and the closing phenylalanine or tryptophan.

CDR3aa: ASSLRRGQETQY; v_gene: TRBV28
CDR3aa: ASSGQNSGNTIY; v_gene: TRBV9
CDR3aa: ASSEPGQGSYEQY; v_gene: TRBV6-1
CDR3aa: ASSPNGGQGKNQPQH; v_gene: TRBV2
CDR3aa: ASSRRTVVNEKLF; v_gene: TRBV27
CDR3aa: AWRDGLYSEQF; v_gene: TRBV30
CDR3aa: ASSLDRDRVNEQY; v_gene: TRBV19
CDR3aa: ASSGERVSDTQY; v_gene: TRBV2
CDR3aa: SVVILDWGYT; v_gene: TRBV29-1
CDR3aa: ASSQDLSHTQY; v_gene: TRBV14
CDR3aa: ASSLVGRGITEAF; v_gene: TRBV5-1
CDR3aa: ASSLVEGKLF; v_gene: TRBV14
CDR3aa: ASTITGDNQPQH; v_gene: TRBV19
CDR3aa: AISDYSYEQY; v_gene: TRBV10-3
CDR3aa: ASSLGTSGKGDTQY; v_gene: TRBV7-9
CDR3aa: ASSPGRLSGQGSYEQY; v_gene: TRBV7-8
CDR3aa: ASSIIGTSGGGEQF; v_gene: TRBV19
CDR3aa: ASSQEAGASSYNEQF; v_gene: TRBV4-1
CDR3aa: ASSLRGQGSGEQY; v_gene: TRBV5-1
CDR3aa: ASSFSGGGTDTQY; v_gene: TRBV7-3
CDR3aa: ASSAGLVEANEQF; v_gene: TRBV2
CDR3aa: ASSSGGTRRQQY; v_gene: TRBV5-8
CDR3aa: ASSPTSGIPDTQY; v_gene: TRBV27
CDR3aa: ASSPGSEKLF; v_gene: TRBV18
CDR3aa: SVEGGRPLNEQF; v_gene: TRBV29-1
CDR3aa: ASSKARSQGYGENTGELF; v_gene: TRBV19
CDR3aa: SVLPGQGRTDTQY; v_gene: TRBV29-1
CDR3aa: ASSLRLDGETQY; v_gene: TRBV11-1
CDR3aa: ASSLGRGTGELF; v_gene: TRBV7-2
CDR3aa: ASIKGLAGHNEQF; v_gene: TRBV10-2
CDR3aa: ASNRGTEAF; v_gene: TRBV25-1
CDR3aa: ASSLMGQVGTYEQY; v_gene: TRBV7-2
CDR3aa: ASSSGTGGTYEQY; v_gene: TRBV5-1
CDR3aa: ASSFTASVNEQF; v_gene: TRBV5-1
CDR3aa: ASSPHADRAYEQY; v_gene: TRBV7-9
CDR3aa: ASSVSGVANTGELF; v_gene: TRBV9
CDR3aa: ASSQEAGRAF; v_gene: TRBV2
CDR3aa: AISGNRKPEKLF; v_gene: TRBV10-3
CDR3aa: ASSLAPGGTPNYGYT; v_gene: TRBV5-5
CDR3aa: ASTLRENSPLH; v_gene: TRBV2
CDR3aa: ASSLGAGGPEETQY; v_gene: TRBV7-8
CDR3aa: ASSKRTATGELF; v_gene: TRBV19
CDR3aa: ASSWTGDSNQPQH; v_gene: TRBV5-1
CDR3aa: ASRPGTNREQY; v_gene: TRBV7-2
CDR3aa: ASSVDLVTSGRTHEQF; v_gene: TRBV9
CDR3aa: ASSFSKRGGAYEQY; v_gene: TRBV7-9
CDR3aa: ASSRATRSTGEKLF; v_gene: TRBV19
CDR3aa: ASSRGGNSYEQY; v_gene: TRBV5-1
CDR3aa: ASSLAPSSYEQY; v_gene: TRBV5-1
CDR3aa: ASSSRESEETQY; v_gene: TRBV7-3
CDR3aa: ASIRGPDSHEQY; v_gene: TRBV2
CDR3aa: ASSIGSGAGDEQY; v_gene: TRBV19
CDR3aa: ASSLYSGQGGEKLF; v_gene: TRBV5-1